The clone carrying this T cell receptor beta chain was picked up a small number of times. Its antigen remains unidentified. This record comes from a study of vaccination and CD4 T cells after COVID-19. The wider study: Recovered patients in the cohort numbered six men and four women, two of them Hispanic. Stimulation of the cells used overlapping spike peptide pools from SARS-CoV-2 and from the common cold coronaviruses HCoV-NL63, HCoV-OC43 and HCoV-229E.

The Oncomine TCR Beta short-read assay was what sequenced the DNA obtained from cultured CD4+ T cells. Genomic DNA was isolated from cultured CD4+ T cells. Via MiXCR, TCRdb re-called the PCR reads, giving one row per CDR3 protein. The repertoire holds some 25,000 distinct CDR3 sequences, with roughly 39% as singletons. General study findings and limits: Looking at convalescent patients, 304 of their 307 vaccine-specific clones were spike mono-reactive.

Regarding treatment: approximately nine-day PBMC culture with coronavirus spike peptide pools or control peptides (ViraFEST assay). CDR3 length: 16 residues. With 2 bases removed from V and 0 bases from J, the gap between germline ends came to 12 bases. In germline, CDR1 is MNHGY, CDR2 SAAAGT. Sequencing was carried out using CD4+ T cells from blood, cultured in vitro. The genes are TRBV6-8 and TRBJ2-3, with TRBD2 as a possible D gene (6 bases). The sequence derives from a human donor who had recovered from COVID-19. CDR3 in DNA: TGTGCCAGCAGTTACCATGAGGGACTGAGCACAGATACGCAGTATTTT. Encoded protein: CASSYHEGLSTDTQYF.